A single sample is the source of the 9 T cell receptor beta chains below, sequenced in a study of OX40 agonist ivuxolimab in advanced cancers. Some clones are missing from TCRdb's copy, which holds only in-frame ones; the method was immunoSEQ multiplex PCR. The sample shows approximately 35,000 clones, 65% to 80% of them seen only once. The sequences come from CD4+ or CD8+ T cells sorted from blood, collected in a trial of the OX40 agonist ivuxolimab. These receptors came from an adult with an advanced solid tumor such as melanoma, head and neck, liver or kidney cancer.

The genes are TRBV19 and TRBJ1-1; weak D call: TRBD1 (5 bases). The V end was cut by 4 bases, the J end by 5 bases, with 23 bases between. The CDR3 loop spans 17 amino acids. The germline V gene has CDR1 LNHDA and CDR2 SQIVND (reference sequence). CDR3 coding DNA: TGTGCCAGTAGTACCCCGCCGGGACTTTCAGTGGGTACTGAAGCTTTCTTT. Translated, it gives CASSTPPGLSVGTEAFF.

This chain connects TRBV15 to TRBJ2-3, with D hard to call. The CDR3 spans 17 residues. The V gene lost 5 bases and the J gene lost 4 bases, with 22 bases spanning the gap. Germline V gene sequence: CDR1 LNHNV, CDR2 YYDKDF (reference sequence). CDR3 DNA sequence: TGTGCCACCAGCGGACCAATTAGCAGTAGAGCAGCAGATACGCAGTATTTT. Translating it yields CATSGPISSRAADTQYF.

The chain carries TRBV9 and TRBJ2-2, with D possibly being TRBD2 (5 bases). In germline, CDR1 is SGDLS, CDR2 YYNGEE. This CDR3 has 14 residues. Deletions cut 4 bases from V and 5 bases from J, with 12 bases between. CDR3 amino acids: CASSPWELTGELFF. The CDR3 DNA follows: TGTGCCAGCAGCCCGTGGGAGTTGACCGGGGAGCTGTTTTTT.

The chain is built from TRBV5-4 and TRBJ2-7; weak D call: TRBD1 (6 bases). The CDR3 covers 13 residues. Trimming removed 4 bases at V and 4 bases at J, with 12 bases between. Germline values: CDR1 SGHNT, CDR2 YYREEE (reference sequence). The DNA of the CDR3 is TGTGCCAGCAGCCAGCTAGGGGGTTACGAGCAGTACTTC. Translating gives CASSQLGGYEQYF.

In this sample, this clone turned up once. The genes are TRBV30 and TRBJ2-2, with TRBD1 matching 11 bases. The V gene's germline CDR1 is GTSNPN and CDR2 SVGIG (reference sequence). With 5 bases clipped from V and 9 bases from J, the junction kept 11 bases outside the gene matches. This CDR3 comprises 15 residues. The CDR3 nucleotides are TGTGCCTGGGGGCCACTCGGACAGGGGGCGCGGGAGCTGTTTTTT. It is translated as CAWGPLGQGARELFF.

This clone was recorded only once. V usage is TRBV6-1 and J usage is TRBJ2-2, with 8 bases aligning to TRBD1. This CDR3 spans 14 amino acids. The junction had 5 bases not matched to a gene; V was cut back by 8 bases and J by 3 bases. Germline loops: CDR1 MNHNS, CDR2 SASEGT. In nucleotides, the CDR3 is TGTGCCAGCTGCGGGACAGGCGACACCGGGGAGCTGTTTTTT. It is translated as CASCGTGDTGELFF.

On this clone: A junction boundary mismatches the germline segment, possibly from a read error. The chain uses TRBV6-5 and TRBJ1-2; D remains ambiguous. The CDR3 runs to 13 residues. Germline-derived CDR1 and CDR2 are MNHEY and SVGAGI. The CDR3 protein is CACRDFGGYGYTF. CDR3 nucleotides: TGTGCCTGCAGAGATTTCGGAGGCTATGGCTACACCTTC.

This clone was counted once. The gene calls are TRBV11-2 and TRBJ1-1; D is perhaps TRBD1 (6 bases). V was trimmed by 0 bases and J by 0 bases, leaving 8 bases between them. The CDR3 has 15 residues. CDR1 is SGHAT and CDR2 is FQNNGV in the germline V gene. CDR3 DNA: TGTGCCAGCAGCTTAGATCCAGGGGTGAACACTGAAGCTTTCTTT. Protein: CASSLDPGVNTEAFF.

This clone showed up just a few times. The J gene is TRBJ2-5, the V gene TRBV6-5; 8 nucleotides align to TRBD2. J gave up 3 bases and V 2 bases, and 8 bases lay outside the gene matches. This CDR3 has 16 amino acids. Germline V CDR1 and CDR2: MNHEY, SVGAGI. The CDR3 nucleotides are TGTGCCAGCAGTTACGGGGAGCGGGGGACGGAAGAGACCCAGTACTTC. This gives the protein CASSYGERGTEETQYF.